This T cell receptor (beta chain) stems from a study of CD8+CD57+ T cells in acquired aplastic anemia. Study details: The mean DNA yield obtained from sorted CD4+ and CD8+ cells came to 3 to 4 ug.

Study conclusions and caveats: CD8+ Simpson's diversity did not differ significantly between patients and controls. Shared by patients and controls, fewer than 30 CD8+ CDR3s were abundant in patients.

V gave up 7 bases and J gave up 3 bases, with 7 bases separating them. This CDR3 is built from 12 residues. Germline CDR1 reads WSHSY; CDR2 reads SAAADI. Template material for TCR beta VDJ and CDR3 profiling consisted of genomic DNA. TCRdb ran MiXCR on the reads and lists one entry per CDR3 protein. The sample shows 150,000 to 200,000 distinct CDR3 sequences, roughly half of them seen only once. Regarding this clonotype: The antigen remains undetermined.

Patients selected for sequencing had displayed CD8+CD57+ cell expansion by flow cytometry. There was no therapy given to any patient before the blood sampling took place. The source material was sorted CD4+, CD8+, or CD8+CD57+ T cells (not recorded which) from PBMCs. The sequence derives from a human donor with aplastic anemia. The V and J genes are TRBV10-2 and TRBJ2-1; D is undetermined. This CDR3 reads CASTRDYNEQFF. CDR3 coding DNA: TGCGCCAGCACTAGGGACTACAATGAGCAGTTCTTC.